These T cell receptor beta chains were read from a single sample in a study of T-cell reconstitution after alpha-beta-depleted transplantation in children. TCRdb used MiXCR to reprocess the PCR reads, holding one entry per CDR3 protein. The sample records about half a million distinct CDR3 sequences, approximately 12% being singletons. The starting material was PBMCs from the stem cell graft donor, obtained from the stem cell graft. The receptors originated from a human donor who donated a stem cell graft to a child with combined immunodeficiency. Each CDR3 is given with its conserved first and last residue. Fields, in order: D gene, J gene, V gene, clone size, CDR3 DNA, CDR3 protein. The D gene is left open where the match is weak. Some rows have no size entry. The others give once, few or many, or a class for an expanded clone.

>TRBD1|TRBJ2-1|TRBV29-1|-
TGCAGCGTAGTCTTTACCAGGGGGCCGACCTACAATGAGCAGTTCTTC
CSVVFTRGPTYNEQFF
>-|TRBJ1-2|TRBV12-3/TRBV12-4|many
TGTGCCAGCAGTTTCACACGGAATTATGGCTACACCTTC
CASSFTRNYGYTF
>-|TRBJ2-1|TRBV6-2/TRBV6-3|many
TGTGCCAGCAGTTACGGTCTCGGGGATTTGGATGAGCAGTTCTTC
CASSYGLGDLDEQFF
>TRBD2|TRBJ2-7|TRBV12-3/TRBV12-4|many
TGTGCCAGCAGTCCCCGGCTAGCGGGAGCGGACGAGCAGTACTTC
CASSPRLAGADEQYF
>TRBD2|TRBJ2-1|TRBV20-1|few
TGCAGTGCTAGCCCGGTCGGACTAGCGGGAGGTCAGGGATACAATGAGCAGTTCTTC
CSASPVGLAGGQGYNEQFF
>-|TRBJ1-5|TRBV5-6|many
TGTGCCAGCAGCTTGGTCGTGGACGGACTCAATCAGCCCCAGCATTTT
CASSLVVDGLNQPQHF
>-|TRBJ2-3|TRBV9|many
TGTGCCAGCAGCCACCCCTTCGGGACACCCCGCACAGATACGCAGTATTTT
CASSHPFGTPRTDTQYF
>-|TRBJ2-7|TRBV4-3|few
TGCGCCAGCAGCCCCCACTCGACAGGATCCTACGAGCAGTACTTC
CASSPHSTGSYEQYF
>-|TRBJ1-1|TRBV12-3/TRBV12-4|many
TGTGCCAGCAGTTTCCCCGCGACAAAGGGCACTGAAGCTTTCTTT
CASSFPATKGTEAFF
>-|TRBJ2-5|TRBV7-9|-
TGTGCCAGCAGCTTAGTGGGAGCAATCCAAGAGACCCAGTACTTC
CASSLVGAIQETQYF
>TRBD2|TRBJ2-2|TRBV24-1|-
TGTGCCACCAGTGACAATAGCGGGAGGAACACCGGGGAGCTGTTTTTT
CATSDNSGRNTGELFF
>-|TRBJ2-7|TRBV7-2|many
TGTGCCAGCAGCCCAACTATCGATGGGGGTGGAAAGCAGTACTTC
CASSPTIDGGGKQYF
>TRBD1|TRBJ2-7|TRBV6-5|few
TGTGCCAGCAGTTCGGGACAGGGGCCCTCCTACGAGCAGTACTTC
CASSSGQGPSYEQYF
>TRBD1|TRBJ2-5|TRBV6-1|many
TGTGCCAGCAAGGGACAGGGGGACCTCGGGGCCCAGTACTTC
CASKGQGDLGAQYF
>TRBD1|TRBJ2-5|TRBV27|-
TGTGCCAGCAGTCGGACAGGGGTACGAGAGACCCAGTACTTC
CASSRTGVRETQYF
>TRBD1|TRBJ2-7|TRBV6-1|few
TGTGCCAGCAGTAATCTCCGGGACAGGGGACTCCCAGGGGGCGAGCAGTACTTC
CASSNLRDRGLPGGEQYF
>TRBD2|TRBJ2-3|TRBV20-1|-
TGCAGTGCTCAAGGGACTAGCGGGGGGGCCGTAGATACGCAGTATTTT
CSAQGTSGGAVDTQYF
>TRBD2|TRBJ2-7|TRBV3-1|-
TGTGCCAGCAGACAAGCGGGAGTACCTAACGAGCAGTACTTC
CASRQAGVPNEQYF
>TRBD2|TRBJ2-5|TRBV7-2|-
TGTGCCAGCAGCTTCAGACCCTCCGTAGCGGGTGGGGAGACCCAGTACTTC
CASSFRPSVAGGETQYF
>-|TRBJ2-3|TRBV12-3/TRBV12-4|few
TGTGCCAGCAGTTTAGAGGGGGACACAGATACGCAGTATTTT
CASSLEGDTDTQYF
>-|TRBJ1-5|TRBV6-1|-
TGTGCCAGCAGTGAGGGGGCTCAGCCCCAGCATTTT
CASSEGAQPQHF
>TRBD1|TRBJ2-5|TRBV7-2|-
TGTGCCGGCAGCTTAGCGGGACAGGGGGCTTGGGAGACCCAGTACTTC
CAGSLAGQGAWETQYF
>TRBD2|TRBJ2-1|TRBV20-1|-
TGCAGTGCGGACAACGCGGGGGACTCCTACAATGAGCAGTTCTTC
CSADNAGDSYNEQFF
>-|TRBJ2-1|TRBV20-1|few
TGCAGTGCCAGAACCCGTTTGAATGAGCAGTTCTTC
CSARTRLNEQFF
>TRBD2|TRBJ2-3|TRBV24-1|few
TGTGCCACCAGCGGGGGGGGGCGTGATACGCAGTATTTT
CATSGGGRDTQYF
>-|TRBJ2-7|TRBV12-3/TRBV12-4|many
TGTGCCAGCAGTTTAAGAAGGGAGGCTTCCTACGAGCAGTACTTC
CASSLRREASYEQYF
>-|TRBJ2-7|TRBV7-9|-
TGTGCCAGCAGCTTATCCCTGACTGACTACGAGCAGTACTTC
CASSLSLTDYEQYF
>TRBD1|TRBJ2-7|TRBV7-2|-
TGTGCCAGCAGCTTTAAGGGGGCGAGGGAGCAGTACTTC
CASSFKGAREQYF
>-|TRBJ2-1|TRBV9|few
TGTGCCAGCAGCGCTAATCGTCGTCTTTTCTCTGTCAATGAGCAGTTCTTC
CASSANRRLFSVNEQFF
>TRBD1|TRBJ2-7|TRBV5-5|-
TGTGCCAGCGGGGCGTTACAGGGGGCCCACGAGCAGTACTTC
CASGALQGAHEQYF
>TRBD1|TRBJ1-1|TRBV12-3/TRBV12-4|-
TGTGCCAGCAGTTTTCCCGGGACAGGGTCGGTGGCTTTCTTT
CASSFPGTGSVAFF
>-|TRBJ2-2|TRBV20-1|few
TGCAGTGCCAGTGCAGGGAATTGGGTCACCGGGGAGCTGTTTTTT
CSASAGNWVTGELFF
>-|TRBJ2-7|TRBV29-1|few
TGCAGCGTTGCTTCTGTACGACACTCCTACGAGCAGTACTTC
CSVASVRHSYEQYF
>-|TRBJ2-5|TRBV7-2|few
TGTGCCAGCAGCTTGGTCTTTATAGGGCAAGAGACCCAGTACTTC
CASSLVFIGQETQYF
>TRBD2|TRBJ2-7|TRBV12-3/TRBV12-4|many
TGTGCCAGTCGCCTGGGTTTCGGCGGGGGGGAGCAGTACTTC
CASRLGFGGGEQYF
>TRBD2|TRBJ2-7|TRBV7-2|-
TGTGCCAGCCATAGCGGGAGGACGTACGAGCAGTACTTC
CASHSGRTYEQYF
>TRBD1|TRBJ2-3|TRBV6-1|-
TGTGCCAGCAGCGGGACAGGACCCACAGATACGCAGTATTTT
CASSGTGPTDTQYF
>TRBD1|TRBJ2-7|TRBV13|many
TGTGCCAGCAGTGGACAGGGTAACGAGCAGTACTTC
CASSGQGNEQYF
>-|TRBJ2-1|TRBV11-2|many
TGTGCCAGCAGCTTAGGAGACAGTGTCGTATACAATGAGCAGTTCTTC
CASSLGDSVVYNEQFF
>-|TRBJ1-1|TRBV5-1|-
TGCGCCAGCAGCTTGGGGCGGACCCCCATTGAAGCTTTCTTT
CASSLGRTPIEAFF
>TRBD2|TRBJ2-1|TRBV16|many
TGTGCCAGCAGCCAACTGACTAGCGAGGACAATGAGCAGTTCTTC
CASSQLTSEDNEQFF
>-|TRBJ2-1|TRBV20-1|-
TGCAGTGCTAGACTTGCTAGTCATGAGCAGTTCTTC
CSARLASHEQFF
>TRBD2|TRBJ2-1|TRBV29-1|-
TGCAGCGTTGGGGCGGGGGCCTACAATGAGCAGTTCTTC
CSVGAGAYNEQFF
>-|TRBJ2-1|TRBV10-3|many
TGTGCCATCAGTGGGGGGAACTCCTACAATGAGCAGTTCTTC
CAISGGNSYNEQFF
>-|TRBJ2-7|TRBV19|few
TGTGCCAGTGGGGCTGGGGTCTCCTACGAGCAGTACTTC
CASGAGVSYEQYF
>TRBD2|TRBJ2-3|TRBV4-3|many
TGCGCCAGCAGCCAAGAATCGTCGGGAGGCCAGGTGGATTTT
CASSQESSGGQVDF
>-|TRBJ1-2|TRBV11-2|many
TGTGCCAGCAGCTTAAATGGGGTGGGCTTCTATGGCTACACCTTC
CASSLNGVGFYGYTF
>-|TRBJ1-2|TRBV4-3|few
TGCGCCAGCAGCCAAGATTACGGCAGCAGAGATGGCTACACCTTC
CASSQDYGSRDGYTF
>TRBD1|TRBJ2-3|TRBV6-5|many
TGTGCCAGCAGTAGGACAGGGAGAAGCACAGATACGCAGTATTTT
CASSRTGRSTDTQYF
>-|TRBJ1-1|TRBV28|-
TGTGCCAGCAGTTTATATTCCGAGGGCCCAAGGAACACTGAAGCTTTCTTT
CASSLYSEGPRNTEAFF
>TRBD1|TRBJ2-1|TRBV12-3/TRBV12-4|many
TGTGCCAGCAGTTTGGGGCGGACAGGGGGGGTAAATGAGCAGTTCTTC
CASSLGRTGGVNEQFF
>-|TRBJ2-7|TRBV27|few
TGTGCCAGCAGTTATCATAGGGGGGGCGAGCAGTACTTC
CASSYHRGGEQYF
>-|TRBJ2-6|TRBV9|few
TGTGCCAGCAGCGTGGGGGAGCGCGGATCTGGGGCCAACGTCCTGACTTTC
CASSVGERGSGANVLTF
>TRBD2|TRBJ2-2|TRBV30|few
TGTGCCTGGAGTCGAGGACTAGCGGGAGCCGGGGAGCTGTTTTTT
CAWSRGLAGAGELFF
>-|TRBJ1-5|TRBV10-3|-
TGTGCCATCTGTGAGGACGGGGACGTGCCCCAGCATTTT
CAICEDGDVPQHF
>TRBD2|TRBJ2-1|TRBV29-1|-
TGCAGCGTTGAATGGCTAGCGGGGTTTACAGAATTCTACAATGAGCAGTTCTTC
CSVEWLAGFTEFYNEQFF
>-|TRBJ2-7|TRBV12-3/TRBV12-4|-
TGTGCCAGCAGTCCCAAACAGGAATCCTACGAGCAGTACTTC
CASSPKQESYEQYF
>-|TRBJ2-4|TRBV27|-
TGTGCCAGCAGTTCTACTTTGGGGTCCAACATTCAGTACTTC
CASSSTLGSNIQYF